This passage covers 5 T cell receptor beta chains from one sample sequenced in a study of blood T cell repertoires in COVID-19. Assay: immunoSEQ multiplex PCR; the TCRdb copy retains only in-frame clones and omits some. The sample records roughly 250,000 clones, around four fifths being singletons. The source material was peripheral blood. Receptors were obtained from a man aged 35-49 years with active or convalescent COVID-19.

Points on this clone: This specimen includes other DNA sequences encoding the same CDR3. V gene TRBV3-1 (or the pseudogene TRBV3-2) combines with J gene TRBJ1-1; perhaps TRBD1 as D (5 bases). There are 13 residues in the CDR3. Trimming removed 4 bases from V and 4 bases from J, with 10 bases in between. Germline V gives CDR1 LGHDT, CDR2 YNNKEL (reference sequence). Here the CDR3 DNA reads TGTGCCAGCAGCCCCGGCGGGGGCACTGAAGCTTTCTTT. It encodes CASSPGGGTEAFF.

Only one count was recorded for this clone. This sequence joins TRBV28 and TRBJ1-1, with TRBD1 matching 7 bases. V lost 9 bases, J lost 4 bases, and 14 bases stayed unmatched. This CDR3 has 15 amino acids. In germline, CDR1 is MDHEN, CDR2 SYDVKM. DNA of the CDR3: TGTGCCAGTGTAACAGGGGTCCCTCGTGGCACTGAAGCTTTCTTT. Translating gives CASVTGVPRGTEAFF.

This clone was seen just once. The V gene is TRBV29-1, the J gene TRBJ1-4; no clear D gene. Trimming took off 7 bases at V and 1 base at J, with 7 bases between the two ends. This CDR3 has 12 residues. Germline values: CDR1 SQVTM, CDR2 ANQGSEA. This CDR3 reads CSAAGTNEKLFF. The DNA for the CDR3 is TGCAGCGCCGCGGGAACTAATGAAAAACTGTTTTTT.

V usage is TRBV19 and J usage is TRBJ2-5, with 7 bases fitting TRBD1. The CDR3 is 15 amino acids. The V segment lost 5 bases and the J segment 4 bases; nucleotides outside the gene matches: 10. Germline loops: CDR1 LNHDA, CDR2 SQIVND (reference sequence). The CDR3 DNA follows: TGTGCCAGTAGTGGGGAGACAGGGTCCGGAGAGACCCAGTACTTC. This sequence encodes CASSGETGSGETQYF. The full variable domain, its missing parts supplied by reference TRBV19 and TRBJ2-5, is DGGITQSPKYLFRKEGQNVTLSCEQNLNHDAMYWYRQDPGQGLRLIYYSQIVNDFQKGDIAEGYSVSREKKESFPLTVTSAQKNPTAFYLCASSGETGSGETQYFGPGTRLLVL.

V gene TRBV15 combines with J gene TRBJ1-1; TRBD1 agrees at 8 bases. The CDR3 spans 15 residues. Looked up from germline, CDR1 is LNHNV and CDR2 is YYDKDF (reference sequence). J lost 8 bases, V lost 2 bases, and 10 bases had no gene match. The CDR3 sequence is CATSRPTTDRDEAFF. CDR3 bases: TGTGCCACCAGCAGACCCACCACGGACAGGGACGAAGCTTTCTTT.